A selection of T cell receptor beta chains follows, all from one sample in a study of regulatory T cells in long-lasting Graves disease. TCRdb reprocessed the multiplex PCR reads with MiXCR, giving one entry per CDR3 protein. The sample carries more than 300,000 distinct CDR3 sequences, around 23% recorded once. The specimen comprised peripheral blood mononuclear cells (PBMCs), sampled when the disease was refractory, from a patient treated with antithyroid drugs. Source of these receptors: a woman aged 40 to 50 with Graves disease. The CDR3 runs from the conserved cysteine through the conserved F or W. Fields, in order: clone size, D gene, J gene, V gene, CDR3 protein, CDR3 DNA. The D gene is left open where the match is weak. Not every row has a clone size; where given, it reads once, few, many or a size class.

clone size: few; D gene: .; J gene: TRBJ2-2; V gene: TRBV6-2/TRBV6-3; CDR3 protein: CASSYGRYTGELFF; CDR3 DNA: TGTGCCAGCAGTTACGGCCGATACACCGGGGAGCTGTTTTTT
clone size: many; D gene: .; J gene: TRBJ2-7; V gene: TRBV12-3/TRBV12-4; CDR3 protein: CASTDGGNEQYF; CDR3 DNA: TGTGCCAGCACCGACGGAGGGAACGAGCAGTACTTC
clone size: .; D gene: .; J gene: TRBJ1-6; V gene: TRBV4-1; CDR3 protein: CASRKFSYNSPLHF; CDR3 DNA: TGCGCCAGCAGAAAGTTCTCCTATAATTCACCCCTCCACTTT
clone size: .; D gene: .; J gene: TRBJ2-5; V gene: TRBV14; CDR3 protein: CASSPRRRATQYF; CDR3 DNA: TGTGCCAGCAGCCCAAGACGGCGGGCGACCCAGTACTTC
clone size: few; D gene: TRBD2; J gene: TRBJ2-1; V gene: TRBV20-1; CDR3 protein: CSAREGTSGRGYNEQFF; CDR3 DNA: TGCAGTGCTAGGGAAGGGACTAGCGGGAGAGGGTACAATGAGCAGTTCTTC
clone size: .; D gene: TRBD1; J gene: TRBJ1-4; V gene: TRBV5-1; CDR3 protein: CASSCGQGATNEKLFF; CDR3 DNA: TGCGCCAGCAGCTGCGGACAGGGAGCAACTAATGAAAAACTGTTTTTT
clone size: many; D gene: .; J gene: TRBJ2-5; V gene: TRBV11-2; CDR3 protein: CASRSPGREQETQYF; CDR3 DNA: TGTGCCAGCAGGTCGCCCGGACGGGAGCAAGAGACCCAGTACTTC
clone size: .; D gene: .; J gene: TRBJ1-1; V gene: TRBV27; CDR3 protein: CASSLVPGKAFF; CDR3 DNA: TGTGCCAGCAGTTTAGTACCAGGTAAAGCTTTCTTT
clone size: .; D gene: .; J gene: TRBJ2-5; V gene: TRBV14; CDR3 protein: CASSQDVRDPREYGETQYF; CDR3 DNA: TGTGCCAGCAGCCAAGACGTCAGGGATCCCCGGGAGTACGGCGAGACCCAGTACTTC
clone size: many; D gene: .; J gene: TRBJ1-1; V gene: TRBV6-1; CDR3 protein: CASSEAHIPRGTEAFF; CDR3 DNA: TGTGCCAGCAGTGAAGCGCACATCCCCCGAGGAACTGAAGCTTTCTTT
clone size: many; D gene: .; J gene: TRBJ1-5; V gene: TRBV6-5; CDR3 protein: CASSYSIGSNQPQHF; CDR3 DNA: TGTGCCAGCAGTTACTCGATCGGTAGCAATCAGCCCCAGCATTTT
clone size: .; D gene: TRBD1; J gene: TRBJ2-7; V gene: TRBV19; CDR3 protein: CASSKTGALYEQYF; CDR3 DNA: TGTGCCAGTAGTAAAACAGGGGCCTTATACGAGCAGTACTTC
clone size: many; D gene: .; J gene: TRBJ2-5; V gene: TRBV7-8; CDR3 protein: CASSFAAGWAETQYF; CDR3 DNA: TGTGCCAGCAGCTTTGCTGCCGGCTGGGCCGAGACCCAGTACTTC
clone size: many; D gene: .; J gene: TRBJ2-7; V gene: TRBV7-3; CDR3 protein: CASSLLPGGSYEQYF; CDR3 DNA: TGTGCCAGCAGCTTATTACCGGGCGGCTCCTACGAGCAGTACTTC
clone size: few; D gene: TRBD1; J gene: TRBJ1-3; V gene: TRBV7-9; CDR3 protein: CASSIIRQGVGNTIYF; CDR3 DNA: TGTGCCAGCAGCATAATTCGACAGGGTGTGGGAAACACCATATATTTT
clone size: .; D gene: TRBD1; J gene: TRBJ2-7; V gene: TRBV7-9; CDR3 protein: CASSKNRDRGFYEQYF; CDR3 DNA: TGTGCCAGCAGCAAAAACCGGGACAGGGGGTTTTACGAGCAGTACTTC
clone size: few; D gene: TRBD1; J gene: TRBJ1-1; V gene: TRBV9; CDR3 protein: CASAPGGAVRGSEAFF; CDR3 DNA: TGTGCCAGCGCTCCAGGGGGCGCGGTGAGGGGGTCTGAAGCTTTCTTT
clone size: .; D gene: .; J gene: TRBJ2-7; V gene: TRBV7-8; CDR3 protein: CASSLALRYEQYF; CDR3 DNA: TGTGCCAGCAGCTTAGCTTTGAGGTACGAGCAGTACTTC
clone size: many; D gene: .; J gene: TRBJ1-1; V gene: TRBV19; CDR3 protein: CASTPFVTDTEAFF; CDR3 DNA: TGTGCCAGTACCCCCTTCGTTACGGACACTGAAGCTTTCTTT
clone size: few; D gene: TRBD2; J gene: TRBJ2-2; V gene: TRBV11-2; CDR3 protein: CASSPWTSRTGELFF; CDR3 DNA: TGTGCCAGCAGCCCGTGGACTAGCCGAACCGGGGAGCTGTTTTTT
clone size: .; D gene: .; J gene: TRBJ2-5; V gene: TRBV30; CDR3 protein: CAWSGPEQETQYF; CDR3 DNA: TGTGCCTGGAGTGGTCCAGAGCAAGAGACCCAGTACTTC
clone size: .; D gene: .; J gene: TRBJ1-5; V gene: TRBV3-1; CDR3 protein: CASSQGLGGNQPQHF; CDR3 DNA: TGTGCCAGCAGCCAAGGTTTGGGCGGCAATCAGCCCCAGCATTTT
clone size: many; D gene: .; J gene: TRBJ1-1; V gene: TRBV11-2; CDR3 protein: CASSSSGGGRMNTEAFF; CDR3 DNA: TGTGCCAGCAGCTCCAGTGGGGGGGGGAGGATGAACACTGAAGCTTTCTTT
clone size: .; D gene: .; J gene: TRBJ1-2; V gene: TRBV2; CDR3 protein: CASRRAFYGYTF; CDR3 DNA: TGTGCCAGCAGGAGAGCTTTCTATGGCTACACCTTC
clone size: few; D gene: TRBD1; J gene: TRBJ2-5; V gene: TRBV27; CDR3 protein: CASKGQKQETQYF; CDR3 DNA: TGTGCCAGCAAGGGACAGAAGCAAGAGACCCAGTACTTC
clone size: many; D gene: .; J gene: TRBJ2-4; V gene: TRBV6-1; CDR3 protein: CASSRTGSAKNIQYF; CDR3 DNA: TGTGCCAGCAGTAGGACGGGCTCAGCCAAAAACATTCAGTACTTC
clone size: many; D gene: .; J gene: TRBJ1-4; V gene: TRBV19; CDR3 protein: CASSPGSVPLEKLFF; CDR3 DNA: TGTGCCAGTAGCCCAGGAAGCGTCCCTCTTGAAAAACTGTTTTTT
clone size: .; D gene: .; J gene: TRBJ1-1; V gene: TRBV5-1; CDR3 protein: CASSLLQGPEAFF; CDR3 DNA: TGCGCCAGCAGCTTGCTACAAGGGCCTGAAGCTTTCTTT
clone size: .; D gene: TRBD1; J gene: TRBJ1-1; V gene: TRBV7-2; CDR3 protein: CASSILGGFGTEAFF; CDR3 DNA: TGTGCCAGCAGTATCCTAGGGGGCTTCGGCACTGAAGCTTTCTTT
clone size: .; D gene: .; J gene: TRBJ2-2; V gene: TRBV9; CDR3 protein: CASSVVSGPTGELFF; CDR3 DNA: TGTGCCAGCAGCGTAGTTTCGGGGCCCACCGGGGAGCTGTTTTTT
clone size: few; D gene: .; J gene: TRBJ2-3; V gene: TRBV28; CDR3 protein: CASSLQMQYF; CDR3 DNA: TGTGCCAGCAGTTTACAGATGCAGTATTTT
clone size: .; D gene: .; J gene: TRBJ2-7; V gene: TRBV20-1; CDR3 protein: CSARDPAGADYEQYF; CDR3 DNA: TGCAGTGCTAGAGATCCCGCCGGAGCAGACTACGAGCAGTACTTC
clone size: few; D gene: .; J gene: TRBJ2-1; V gene: TRBV2; CDR3 protein: CASMKSSYNEQFF; CDR3 DNA: TGTGCCAGCATGAAGAGCTCCTACAATGAGCAGTTCTTC
clone size: few; D gene: .; J gene: TRBJ2-6; V gene: TRBV5-1; CDR3 protein: CASSLRAGLVGDAGANVLTF; CDR3 DNA: TGCGCCAGCAGCTTGCGTGCAGGGTTGGTAGGAGATGCTGGGGCCAACGTCCTGACTTTC
clone size: .; D gene: .; J gene: TRBJ1-6; V gene: TRBV7-6; CDR3 protein: CASSLGRGMGSPLHF; CDR3 DNA: TGTGCCAGCAGCTTAGGACGGGGGATGGGTTCACCCCTCCACTTT
clone size: many; D gene: .; J gene: TRBJ2-7; V gene: TRBV28; CDR3 protein: CASSLARNHDEQYF; CDR3 DNA: TGTGCCAGCAGTTTAGCCAGAAATCACGACGAGCAGTACTTC
clone size: few; D gene: .; J gene: TRBJ2-7; V gene: TRBV6-2/TRBV6-3; CDR3 protein: CASSSKGVYEQYF; CDR3 DNA: TGTGCCAGCAGTAGTAAAGGGGTCTACGAGCAGTACTTC
clone size: many; D gene: TRBD2; J gene: TRBJ2-2; V gene: TRBV6-1; CDR3 protein: CASRPGTTNTGELFF; CDR3 DNA: TGTGCCAGCAGACCCGGGACTACGAACACCGGGGAGCTGTTTTTT
clone size: few; D gene: TRBD1; J gene: TRBJ1-3; V gene: TRBV2; CDR3 protein: CAILGQRGNTIYF; CDR3 DNA: TGTGCCATCCTGGGACAGAGAGGAAACACCATATATTTT
clone size: many; D gene: .; J gene: TRBJ1-5; V gene: TRBV6-2/TRBV6-3; CDR3 protein: CASSYGGPLGQPQHF; CDR3 DNA: TGTGCCAGCAGTTACGGAGGCCCCCTGGGCCAGCCCCAGCATTTT
clone size: many; D gene: TRBD1; J gene: TRBJ1-1; V gene: TRBV12-5; CDR3 protein: CASGLTGDTEAFF; CDR3 DNA: TGTGCTAGTGGTTTGACAGGGGACACTGAAGCTTTCTTT
clone size: .; D gene: .; J gene: TRBJ2-5; V gene: TRBV20-1; CDR3 protein: CSAPKLEGWETQYF; CDR3 DNA: TGCAGTGCTCCAAAGCTGGAGGGGTGGGAGACCCAGTACTTC